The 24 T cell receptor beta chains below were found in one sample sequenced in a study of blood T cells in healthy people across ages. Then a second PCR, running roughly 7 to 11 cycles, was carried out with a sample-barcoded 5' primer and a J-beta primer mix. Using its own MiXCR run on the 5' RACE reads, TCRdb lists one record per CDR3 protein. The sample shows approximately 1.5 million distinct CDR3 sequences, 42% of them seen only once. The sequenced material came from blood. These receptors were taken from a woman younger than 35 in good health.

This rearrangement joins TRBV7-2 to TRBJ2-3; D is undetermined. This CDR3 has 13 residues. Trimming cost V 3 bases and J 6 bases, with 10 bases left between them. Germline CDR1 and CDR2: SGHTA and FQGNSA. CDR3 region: CASSLYFGDTQYF. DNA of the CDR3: TGTGCCAGCAGCTTGTACTTCGGGGATACGCAGTATTTT. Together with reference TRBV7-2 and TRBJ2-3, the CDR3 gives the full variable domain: GAGVSQSPSNKVTEKGKDVELRCDPISGHTALYWYRQSLGQGLEFLIYFQGNSAPDKSGLPSDRFSAERTGGSVSTLTIQRTQQEDSAVYLCASSLYFGDTQYFGPGTRLTVL.

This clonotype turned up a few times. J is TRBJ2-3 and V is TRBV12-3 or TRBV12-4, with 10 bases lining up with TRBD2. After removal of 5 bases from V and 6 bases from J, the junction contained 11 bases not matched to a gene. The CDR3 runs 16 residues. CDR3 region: CASSPLTSGARDTQYF. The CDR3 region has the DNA TGTGCCAGCAGTCCTCTCACTAGCGGGGCCCGCGATACGCAGTATTTT.

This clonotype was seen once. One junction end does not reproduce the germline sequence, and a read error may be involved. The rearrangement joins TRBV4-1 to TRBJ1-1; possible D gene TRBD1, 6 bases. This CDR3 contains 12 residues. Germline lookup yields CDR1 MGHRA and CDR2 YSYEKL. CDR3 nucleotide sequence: TGCGCCGGCAGCCCAATGACAGGTAAAGCTTTCTTT. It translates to CAGSPMTGKAFF.

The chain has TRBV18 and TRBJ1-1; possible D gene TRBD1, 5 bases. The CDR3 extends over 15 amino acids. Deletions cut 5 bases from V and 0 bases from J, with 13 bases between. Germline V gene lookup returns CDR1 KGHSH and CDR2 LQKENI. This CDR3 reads CASSREARVNTEAFF. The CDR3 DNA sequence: TGTGCCAGCTCAAGGGAGGCCAGGGTGAACACTGAAGCTTTCTTT.

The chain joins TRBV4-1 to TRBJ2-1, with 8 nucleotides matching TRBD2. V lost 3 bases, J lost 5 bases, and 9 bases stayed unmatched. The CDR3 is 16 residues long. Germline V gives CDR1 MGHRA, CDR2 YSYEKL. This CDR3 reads CASSQIPGLGHNEQFF. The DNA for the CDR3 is TGCGCCAGCAGCCAGATTCCGGGACTAGGTCACAATGAGCAGTTCTTC.

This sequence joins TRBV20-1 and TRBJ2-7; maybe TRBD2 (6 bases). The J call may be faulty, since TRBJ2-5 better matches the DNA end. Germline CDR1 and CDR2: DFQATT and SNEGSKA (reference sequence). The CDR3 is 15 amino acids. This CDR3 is CSARTPGLRVKTQYF. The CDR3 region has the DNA TGCAGTGCTAGAACTCCGGGACTCCGAGTAAAGACCCAGTACTTC.

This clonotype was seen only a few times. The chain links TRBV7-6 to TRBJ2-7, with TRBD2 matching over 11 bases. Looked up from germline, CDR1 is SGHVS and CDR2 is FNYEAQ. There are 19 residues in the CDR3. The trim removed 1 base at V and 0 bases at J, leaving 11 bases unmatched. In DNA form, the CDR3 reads TGTGCCAGCAGCTTAGTAGCGGGAGGGAAATCTCAACCCTCCTACGAGCAGTACTTC. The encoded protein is CASSLVAGGKSQPSYEQYF.

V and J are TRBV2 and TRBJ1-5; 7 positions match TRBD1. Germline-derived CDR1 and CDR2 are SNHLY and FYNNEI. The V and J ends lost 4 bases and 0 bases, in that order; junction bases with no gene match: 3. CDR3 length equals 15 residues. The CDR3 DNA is TGTGCCAGCAGTGGACAGGGTAATAGCAATCAGCCCCAGCATTTT. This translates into CASSGQGNSNQPQHF.

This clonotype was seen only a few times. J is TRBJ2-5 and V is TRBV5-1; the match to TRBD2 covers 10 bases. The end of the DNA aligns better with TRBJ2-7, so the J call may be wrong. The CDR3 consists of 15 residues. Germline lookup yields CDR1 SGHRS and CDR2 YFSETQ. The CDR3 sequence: CASSFLAGDDNEQYF. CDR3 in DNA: TGCGCCAGCAGCTTCCTAGCGGGAGATGATAACGAGCAGTACTTC.

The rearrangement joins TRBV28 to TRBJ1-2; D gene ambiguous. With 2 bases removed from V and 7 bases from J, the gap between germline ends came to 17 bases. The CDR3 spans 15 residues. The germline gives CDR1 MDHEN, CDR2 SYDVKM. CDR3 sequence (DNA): TGTGCCAGCAGTTTACCCAGCGTCGGACTAGGTGGCTACACCTTC. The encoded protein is CASSLPSVGLGGYTF.

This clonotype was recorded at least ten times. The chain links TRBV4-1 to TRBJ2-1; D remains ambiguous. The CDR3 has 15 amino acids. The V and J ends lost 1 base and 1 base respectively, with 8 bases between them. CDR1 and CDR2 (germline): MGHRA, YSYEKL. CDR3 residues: CASSQGWGSYNEQFF. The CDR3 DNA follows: TGCGCCAGCAGCCAAGGCTGGGGTTCCTACAATGAGCAGTTCTTC.

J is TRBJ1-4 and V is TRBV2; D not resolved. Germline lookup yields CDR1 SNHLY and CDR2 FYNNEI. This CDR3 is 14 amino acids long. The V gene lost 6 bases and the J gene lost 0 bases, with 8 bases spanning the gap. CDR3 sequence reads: CASSYIATNEKLFF. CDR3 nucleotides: TGTGCCAGCAGCTACATTGCAACTAATGAAAAACTGTTTTTT.

The DNA for the CDR3 is TGTGCCAGCAGTTACAGAGCAGGCGAAGCTTTCTTT. It encodes CASSYRAGEAFF. This chain uses TRBV6-5 with TRBJ1-1; no definite D call. Germline V gene data show CDR1 as MNHEY and CDR2 as SVGAGI. The CDR3 length is 12 residues. Trimming stripped 2 bases from V and 8 bases from J, with 9 bases between.

This CDR3 is CASKADNYGYTF. CDR3 in DNA: TGTGCCAGCAAGGCAGACAACTATGGCTACACCTTC. The chain couples TRBV2 to TRBJ1-2; D is undetermined. This CDR3 is 12 amino acids long. Trimming left V 7 bases short and J 2 bases short, with 8 bases between. CDR1 SNHLY and CDR2 FYNNEI come from the germline V gene.

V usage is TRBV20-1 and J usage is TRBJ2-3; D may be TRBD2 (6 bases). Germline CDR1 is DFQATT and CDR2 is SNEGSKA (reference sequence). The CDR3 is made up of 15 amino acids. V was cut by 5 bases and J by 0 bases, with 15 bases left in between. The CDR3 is CSALGRGTSTDTQYF. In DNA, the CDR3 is TGCAGTGCTCTCGGACGGGGGACTAGCACAGATACGCAGTATTTT.

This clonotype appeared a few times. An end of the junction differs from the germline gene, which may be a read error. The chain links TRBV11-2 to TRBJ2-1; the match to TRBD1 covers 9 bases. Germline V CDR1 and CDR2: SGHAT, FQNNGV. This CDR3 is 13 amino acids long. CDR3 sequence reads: CASSVDRGDEQFF. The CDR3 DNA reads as TGTGCCAGCAGCGTAGACAGGGGGGACGAGCAGTTCTTC.

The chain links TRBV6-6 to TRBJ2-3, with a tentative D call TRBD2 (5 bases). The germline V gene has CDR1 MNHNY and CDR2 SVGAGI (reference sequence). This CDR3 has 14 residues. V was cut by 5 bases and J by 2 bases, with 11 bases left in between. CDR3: CASSAELDTDTQYF. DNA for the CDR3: TGTGCCAGCAGTGCTGAACTAGACACAGATACGCAGTATTTT.

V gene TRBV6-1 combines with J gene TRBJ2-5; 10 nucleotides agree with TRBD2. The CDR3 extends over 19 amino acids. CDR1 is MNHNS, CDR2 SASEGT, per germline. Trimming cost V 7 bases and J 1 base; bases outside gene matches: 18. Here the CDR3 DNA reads TGTGCCAGCACCCCAAATCCCTCTCTAGCGGGAGAAACCCAAGAGACCCAGTACTTC. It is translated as CASTPNPSLAGETQETQYF.

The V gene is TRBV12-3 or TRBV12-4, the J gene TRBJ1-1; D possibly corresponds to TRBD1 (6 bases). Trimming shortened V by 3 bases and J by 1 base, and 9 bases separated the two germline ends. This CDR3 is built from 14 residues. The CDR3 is CASSFWGQNTEAFF. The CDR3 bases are TGTGCCAGCAGTTTTTGGGGGCAGAACACTGAAGCTTTCTTT.

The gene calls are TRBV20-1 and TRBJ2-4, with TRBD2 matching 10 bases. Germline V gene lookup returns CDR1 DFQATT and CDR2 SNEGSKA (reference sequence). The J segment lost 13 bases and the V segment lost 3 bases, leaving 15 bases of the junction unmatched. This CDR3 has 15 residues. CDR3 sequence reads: CSARASGGKYNEQYF. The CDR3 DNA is TGCAGTGCTAGGGCTAGCGGGGGTAAATACAATGAGCAGTACTTC.

The CDR3 spells CASSNHRSPHEQYF. The CDR3 nucleotides are TGTGCCAGCAGTAACCACAGGAGTCCTCACGAGCAGTACTTC. V gene TRBV6-5 combines with J gene TRBJ2-7, with D perhaps TRBD1 (5 bases). V was clipped by 5 bases and J by 5 bases, with 16 bases between them. Germline V gives CDR1 MNHEY, CDR2 SVGAGI. The CDR3 has 14 amino acids.

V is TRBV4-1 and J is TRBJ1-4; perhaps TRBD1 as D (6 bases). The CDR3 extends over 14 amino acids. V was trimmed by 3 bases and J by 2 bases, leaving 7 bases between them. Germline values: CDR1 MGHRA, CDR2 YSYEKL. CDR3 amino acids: CASSHTGTNEKLFF. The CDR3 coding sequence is TGCGCCAGCAGCCATACAGGGACTAATGAAAAACTGTTTTTT.

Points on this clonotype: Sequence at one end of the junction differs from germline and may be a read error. CDR3 residues: CASSIAAGVETQYF. The CDR3 nucleotides are TGTGCCAGCAGCATAGCAGCGGGAGTGGAGACCCAGTACTTC. V usage is TRBV7-2 and J usage is TRBJ2-5; 8 nucleotides match TRBD2. The CDR3 has 14 residues. Germline CDR1 and CDR2: SGHTA and FQGNSA.

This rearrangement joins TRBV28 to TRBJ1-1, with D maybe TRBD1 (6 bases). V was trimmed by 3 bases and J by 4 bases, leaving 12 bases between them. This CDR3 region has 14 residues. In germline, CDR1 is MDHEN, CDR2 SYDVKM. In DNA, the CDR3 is TGTGCCAGCAGTTTGGGGGGGCGTACCACTGAAGCTTTCTTT. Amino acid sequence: CASSLGGRTTEAFF.